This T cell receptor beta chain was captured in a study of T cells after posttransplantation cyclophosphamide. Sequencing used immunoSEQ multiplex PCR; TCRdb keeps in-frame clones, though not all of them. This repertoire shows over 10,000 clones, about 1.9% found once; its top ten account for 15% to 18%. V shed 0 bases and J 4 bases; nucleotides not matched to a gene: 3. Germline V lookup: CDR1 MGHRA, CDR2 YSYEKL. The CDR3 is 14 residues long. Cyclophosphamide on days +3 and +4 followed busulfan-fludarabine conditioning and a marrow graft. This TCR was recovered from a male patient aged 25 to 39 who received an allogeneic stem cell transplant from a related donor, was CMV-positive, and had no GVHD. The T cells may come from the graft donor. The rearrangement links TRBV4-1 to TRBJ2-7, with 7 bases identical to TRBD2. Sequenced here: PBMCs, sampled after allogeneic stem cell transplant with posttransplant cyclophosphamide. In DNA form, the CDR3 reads TGCGCCAGCAGCCAAGAGTGGGGGGGGTACGAGCAGTACTTC. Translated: CASSQEWGGYEQYF.